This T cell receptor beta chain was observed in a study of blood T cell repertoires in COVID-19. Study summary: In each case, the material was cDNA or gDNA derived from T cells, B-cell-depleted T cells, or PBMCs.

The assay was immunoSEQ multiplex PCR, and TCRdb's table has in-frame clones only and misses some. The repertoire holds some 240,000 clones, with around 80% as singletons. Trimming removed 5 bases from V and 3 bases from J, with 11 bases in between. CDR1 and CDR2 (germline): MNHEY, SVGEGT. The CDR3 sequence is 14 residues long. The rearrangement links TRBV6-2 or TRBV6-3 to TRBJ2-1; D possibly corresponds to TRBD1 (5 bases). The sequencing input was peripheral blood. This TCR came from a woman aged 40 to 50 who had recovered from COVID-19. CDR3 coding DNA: TGTGCCAGCAGTCAGGACATAGGCTACAATGAGCAGTTCTTC. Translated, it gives CASSQDIGYNEQFF.